This T cell receptor beta chain was found in a study of T cells in Graves' hyperthyroidism and ophthalmopathy. Researchers barred patients who had uncontrolled infection, other autoimmune disease, pregnancy or lactation. Findings of the study overall: Most thyroid clonotypes that were expanded above 0.001 also turned up in blood.

As for this clonotype: Antigen specificity is unknown.

Authors of the study amplified TCR beta CDR3 regions from RNA transcripts. The HTBI primer set served for first-round RT-PCR of the TCR CDR3. TCRdb recomputed calls from the multiplex PCR reads with MiXCR, one row per CDR3 protein. This table has hundreds of thousands of distinct CDR3 sequences, approximately 14% appearing once. V was trimmed by 1 base and J by 0 bases, leaving 20 bases between them. The CDR3 covers 18 residues. Germline V CDR1 and CDR2: SGHRS, YFSETQ. The gene calls are TRBV5-1 and TRBJ2-7; tentatively, D is TRBD2 (5 bases). The sequence was obtained from a woman aged 40-49 years with Graves' hyperthyroidism. Sequencing was performed on blood. This CDR3 reads CASSLSRSSGRGSYEQYF. CDR3 nucleotides: TGCGCCAGCAGCTTGAGTCGTTCGTCGGGTCGGGGCTCCTACGAGCAGTACTTC.